This is a list of T cell receptor beta chains from one sample in a study of OX40 agonist ivuxolimab in advanced cancers. The repertoire was sequenced with immunoSEQ multiplex PCR; TCRdb's copy has only in-frame clones and lacks some. In the table there are about 33,000 clones, 70% to 85% of which are singletons. Sequencing was performed on CD4+ or CD8+ T cells sorted from blood, taken in a trial of the OX40 agonist ivuxolimab. Every receptor here comes from an adult with an advanced solid tumor such as melanoma, head and neck, liver or kidney cancer. Both conserved end residues are part of each CDR3. Each record gives: CDR3 length, V gene, CDR3 protein.

len: 13; v_gene: TRBV2; CDR3aa: CASSEGTGYGYTF
len: 15; v_gene: TRBV28; CDR3aa: CASSFYRSYNSPLHF
len: 15; v_gene: TRBV19; CDR3aa: CASSPNLRGATEAFF
len: 17; v_gene: TRBV30; CDR3aa: CAWRLRDLSSGARALTF
len: 15; v_gene: TRBV10-1; CDR3aa: CASRGYGLTTDTQYF
len: 15; v_gene: TRBV6-5; CDR3aa: CASSYSRRGVYGYTF
len: 15; v_gene: TRBV28; CDR3aa: CASSLSHSKPEGYTF
len: 15; v_gene: TRBV7-6; CDR3aa: CASSPGQINPGELFF
len: 15; v_gene: TRBV5-1; CDR3aa: CASSLDQGARETQYF
len: 16; v_gene: TRBV5-1; CDR3aa: CASSLTGTGINYGYTF
len: 16; v_gene: TRBV7-8; CDR3aa: CASSLNRAGTGYGYTF
len: 16; v_gene: TRBV5-1; CDR3aa: CASSLRTSDLQETQYF
len: 16; v_gene: TRBV29-1; CDR3aa: CSVEGFRQGSSYEQYF
len: 16; v_gene: TRBV7-2; CDR3aa: CASSLRLQGLDQPQHF
len: 13; v_gene: TRBV11-2; CDR3aa: CASSLNGHQPQHF
len: 14; v_gene: TRBV5-6; CDR3aa: CASSLGGHSYEQYF
len: 11; v_gene: TRBV6-1; CDR3aa: CASSGLYEQYF
len: 13; v_gene: TRBV5-1; CDR3aa: CASKADLNQPQHF
len: 17; v_gene: TRBV29-1; CDR3aa: CSVLTRTGPPGNQPQHF
len: 13; v_gene: TRBV27; CDR3aa: CASSSGISGEQFF
len: 15; v_gene: TRBV11-2; CDR3aa: CASSLGRREQETQYF
len: 14; v_gene: TRBV11-2; CDR3aa: CASSLDLGDYEQYF
len: 16; v_gene: TRBV27; CDR3aa: CASSAGTERPYNEQFF
len: 15; v_gene: TRBV14; CDR3aa: CASSQNRGATEKLFF
len: 13; v_gene: TRBV14; CDR3aa: CASSLTEQETQYF
len: 14; v_gene: TRBV5-6; CDR3aa: CASSLWDRGTEAFF
len: 12; v_gene: TRBV9; CDR3aa: CASSPHAGELFF
len: 15; v_gene: TRBV6-5; CDR3aa: CASSYRDRELDTQYF
len: 13; v_gene: TRBV30; CDR3aa: CAWSPGNYNEQFF
len: 14; v_gene: TRBV9; CDR3aa: CASSVNTGGDTQYF